A selection of T cell receptor beta chains follows, all from one sample in a study of blood T cell repertoires in COVID-19. Only in-frame clones appear in the TCRdb table, and some are missing; sequencing was by immunoSEQ multiplex PCR. The table records just over 650,000 clones, 85% to 90% of them present only once. The specimen was peripheral blood. Receptor source: a young woman with acute or convalescent COVID-19. The CDR3 runs from the conserved cysteine through the conserved F or W. Fields, in order: D gene, V gene, J gene, clone size, CDR3 DNA, CDR3 protein. D genes are given only for firm matches. Size is omitted from some rows. Given values are once, few, many or a class for expanded clones.

>-|TRBV12-5|TRBJ2-7|-
TGTGCTAGTGGTTCCCAGGGGCCCTCCTACGAGCAGTACTTC
CASGSQGPSYEQYF
>-|TRBV19|TRBJ1-4|-
TGTGCCAGTAGTATTAGGACAGCGAATGAAAAACTGTTTTTT
CASSIRTANEKLFF
>-|TRBV9|TRBJ1-3|-
TGTGCCAGCAGCTCACAGGGTGCCCCTGGAAACACCATATATTTT
CASSSQGAPGNTIYF
>-|TRBV3-1/TRBV3-2|TRBJ2-2|once
TGTGCCAGCAGCCAAGGAGAGAACACCGGGGAGCTGTTTTTT
CASSQGENTGELFF
>-|TRBV9|TRBJ1-3|-
TGTGCCAGCAGCGCAGGATCAGACGGCACTGGAAACACCATATATTTT
CASSAGSDGTGNTIYF
>-|TRBV9|TRBJ1-1|-
TGTGCCAGCAGCGTCCAGGGGTTAGGCACTGAAGCTTTCTTT
CASSVQGLGTEAFF
>-|TRBV7-9|TRBJ2-3|-
TGTGCCAGCAGCGCCGCCGGGGGCACAGATACGCAGTATTTT
CASSAAGGTDTQYF
>TRBD2|TRBV7-7|TRBJ2-2|-
TGTGCCAGCAGCCCCCGACCTAGCGGGCCAAACACCGGGGAGCTGTTTTTT
CASSPRPSGPNTGELFF
>-|TRBV2|TRBJ2-5|-
TGTGCCAGCAGGGGACCAGCGGGTTGGCAAGAGACCCAGTACTTC
CASRGPAGWQETQYF
>-|TRBV6-2/TRBV6-3|TRBJ2-7|-
TGTGCCAGCAGTTACTCGATGTGGCGGGGCGCAAGCTACGAGCAGTACTTC
CASSYSMWRGASYEQYF
>TRBD1|TRBV24-1|TRBJ1-2|-
TGTGCCACCAGTGACTCCGGGACAGACTTCTATGGCTACACCTTC
CATSDSGTDFYGYTF
>-|TRBV3-1/TRBV3-2|TRBJ2-1|-
TGTGCCAGCAGCCGAGATAATCCGGCCTACAATGAGCAGTTCTTC
CASSRDNPAYNEQFF
>TRBD1|TRBV6-5|TRBJ2-7|-
TGTGCCAGCAGTTTTATACAGGGGGCATCACGCGAGCAGTACTTC
CASSFIQGASREQYF
>-|TRBV6-1|TRBJ2-7|-
TGTGCCAGCAGTGAATTTCAGCGTCAGAGCGCCTACGAGCAGTACTTC
CASSEFQRQSAYEQYF
>-|TRBV23-1|TRBJ2-7|once
TGCGCCAGCAGTCGACGTTACAGCTCCTACGAGCAGTACTTC
CASSRRYSSYEQYF
>TRBD1|TRBV10-1|TRBJ2-7|-
TGCGCCAGCAGTGGCGCGGGACAGGGGGTATCTACCTACGAGCAGTACTTC
CASSGAGQGVSTYEQYF
>-|TRBV7-6|TRBJ1-1|-
TGTGCCAGCAGCCCCTTACAGGGCACGGCTTTCTTT
CASSPLQGTAFF
>TRBD1|TRBV6-1|TRBJ1-2|-
TGTGCCAGCAGTGATGGGACAGGGTCCTATGGCTACACCTTC
CASSDGTGSYGYTF
>-|TRBV11-2|TRBJ2-1|once
TGTGCCAGCAGCTCCCTCAGAGACACATACAATGAGCAGTTCTTC
CASSSLRDTYNEQFF
>TRBD1|TRBV5-1|TRBJ2-7|-
TGCGCCAGCAGCCCGACAGGGCGAGGTTTGTACGAGCAGTACTTC
CASSPTGRGLYEQYF
>-|TRBV6-5|TRBJ1-2|once
TGTGCCAGCGGATTGGGGGGGGTAGGTGGCTACACCTTC
CASGLGGVGGYTF
>-|TRBV30|TRBJ2-7|-
TGTGCCTACCGGAGGTCCTACGAGCAGTACTTC
CAYRRSYEQYF
>-|TRBV6-4|TRBJ1-6|-
TGTGCCAGCAGTGAACAGCCCTATAATTCACCCCTCCACTTT
CASSEQPYNSPLHF
>TRBD1|TRBV27|TRBJ1-1|once
TGTGCCAGCAGTCTGGACAGGGACACTGAAGCTTTCTTT
CASSLDRDTEAFF
>-|TRBV5-5|TRBJ1-3|-
TGTGCCAGCAGCTTGGCGGCTCAGGGTGGAAACACCATATATTTT
CASSLAAQGGNTIYF
>TRBD1|TRBV7-8|TRBJ1-3|-
TGTGCCAGCAGCGACCCTGACAGGGTTGGAAACACCATATATTTT
CASSDPDRVGNTIYF
>TRBD1|TRBV28|TRBJ1-1|-
TGTGCCACCGGGACAGGGGGTTTGGACACTGAAGCTTTCTTT
CATGTGGLDTEAFF
>-|TRBV11-3|TRBJ2-5|once
TGTGCCAGCAGCTTTGGCAAGGAGACCCAGTACTTC
CASSFGKETQYF
>TRBD1|TRBV29-1|TRBJ2-5|-
TGCAGCGTAGGACAGGTAGCCCCTGGAGAGACCCAGTACTTC
CSVGQVAPGETQYF
>-|TRBV4-1|TRBJ1-5|-
TGCGCCAGCAGCCTACTCCCCCGACAGCCATATAGCAATCAGCCCCAGCATTTT
CASSLLPRQPYSNQPQHF
>TRBD1|TRBV4-3|TRBJ1-1|-
TGCGCCAGCAGCCGAACACACCGGGACAGGAACACTGAAGCTTTCTTT
CASSRTHRDRNTEAFF
>TRBD1|TRBV7-9|TRBJ1-2|-
TGTGCCAGCAGCTTGATCCGGCGACAGGGGGACTATGGCTACACCTTC
CASSLIRRQGDYGYTF
>TRBD1|TRBV7-2|TRBJ2-5|-
TGTGCCAGCAGCGTAGACAGGGTACAGGAGACCCAGTACTTC
CASSVDRVQETQYF
>-|TRBV9|TRBJ2-3|-
TGTGCCAGCAGCGATGCGACCGGGGCAGATACGCAGTATTTT
CASSDATGADTQYF
>-|TRBV15|TRBJ1-2|-
TGTGCCACCAGCAGAGTAACGGTCGGGATGGGCGGCTACACCTTC
CATSRVTVGMGGYTF
>TRBD1|TRBV28|TRBJ2-5|once
TGTGCCAGCAGTCCCCTAAGGGACAGGGGTAGGGAGACCCAGTACTTC
CASSPLRDRGRETQYF
>TRBD1|TRBV7-9|TRBJ1-2|-
TGTGCCAGCAGCCTAGGACAGGGAGGCGGCTACACCTTC
CASSLGQGGGYTF
>-|TRBV6-5|TRBJ1-2|-
TGTGCCAGCAGTTACGTTATCAGGGGTCAACACTATGGCTACACCTTC
CASSYVIRGQHYGYTF
>-|TRBV5-4|TRBJ1-1|-
TGTGCCAGCAGCTTGGGGGGAGGCGTGGCTTTCTTT
CASSLGGGVAFF
>-|TRBV30|TRBJ1-1|-
TGTGCCTGGAGTGTAACGGGAGTGGGGATGAACACTGAAGCTTTCTTT
CAWSVTGVGMNTEAFF
>-|TRBV6-5|TRBJ1-4|-
TGTGCCAGCAGTTACTCGACCGGGGGTGTTGAAAAACTGTTTTTT
CASSYSTGGVEKLFF
>TRBD1|TRBV6-6|TRBJ1-1|-
TGTGCCAGCAGTTACTCGACAGGGGGACGAAACACTGAAGCTTTCTTT
CASSYSTGGRNTEAFF
>-|TRBV7-6|TRBJ2-1|-
TGTGCCAGCAGCTTAGCCCTAGAGCAGTTCTTC
CASSLALEQFF
>TRBD2|TRBV7-8|TRBJ2-7|few
TGTGCCAGCAGCCCGCACTCCAGCGGGGGAAAATACGAGCAGTACTTC
CASSPHSSGGKYEQYF
>-|TRBV19|TRBJ1-1|-
TGTGCCAGTAGTATTTCTGGTAAGCTAAACACTGAAGCTTTCTTT
CASSISGKLNTEAFF
>TRBD1|TRBV7-9|TRBJ2-7|-
TGTGCCAGCAGCCCTCAGGGGGCGCCCATCTACGAGCAGTACTTC
CASSPQGAPIYEQYF
>-|TRBV9|TRBJ1-5|-
TGTGCCAGCAGCGTAGATGGGGAGGGGTATCAGCCCCAGCATTTT
CASSVDGEGYQPQHF
>-|TRBV6-1|TRBJ2-7|-
TGTGCCAGCAGTGAAGATCCGGGGTCCTACGAGCAGTACTTC
CASSEDPGSYEQYF
>-|TRBV2|TRBJ1-5|-
TGTGCCAGCAGTGGTACAGGGATAAAAAATCAGCCCCAGCATTTT
CASSGTGIKNQPQHF
>TRBD1|TRBV19|TRBJ2-7|-
TGTGCCAGTAGTAGCCGGGACAGTACCTACGAGCAGTACTTC
CASSSRDSTYEQYF
>-|TRBV30|TRBJ1-2|once
TGTGCCTGGAGTTCGACAGGAGCAAACTATGGCTACACCTTC
CAWSSTGANYGYTF
>-|TRBV9|TRBJ1-2|once
TGTGCCAGCAGCTTGACACCTTCGGGGAACTATGGCTACACCTTC
CASSLTPSGNYGYTF
>TRBD2|TRBV9|TRBJ2-3|-
TGTGCCAGCAGCGTAGAGGAACAAGCGGGGGGGCGCACAGATACGCAGTATTTT
CASSVEEQAGGRTDTQYF
>TRBD2|TRBV29-1|TRBJ2-5|-
TGCAGCGCTAGCGGGGGGAAGGGAGAGACCCAGTACTTC
CSASGGKGETQYF
>TRBD1|TRBV6-2/TRBV6-3|TRBJ2-3|-
TGTGCCAGCAGTTACTCCCGGACAGGGCAAGCAGATACGCAGTATTTT
CASSYSRTGQADTQYF
>-|TRBV24-1|TRBJ1-5|-
TGTGCCACCAGTGATTCCAGGGTTCTCCAGCCCCAGCATTTT
CATSDSRVLQPQHF
>-|TRBV28|TRBJ2-7|-
TGTGCCAGCAGTACCTCCCCTAGCTGGTCGCAGTACTTC
CASSTSPSWSQYF
>-|TRBV7-2|TRBJ1-3|-
TGTGCCAGCAGCTTCTCACAGGGAAGCTCTGGAAACACCATATATTTT
CASSFSQGSSGNTIYF